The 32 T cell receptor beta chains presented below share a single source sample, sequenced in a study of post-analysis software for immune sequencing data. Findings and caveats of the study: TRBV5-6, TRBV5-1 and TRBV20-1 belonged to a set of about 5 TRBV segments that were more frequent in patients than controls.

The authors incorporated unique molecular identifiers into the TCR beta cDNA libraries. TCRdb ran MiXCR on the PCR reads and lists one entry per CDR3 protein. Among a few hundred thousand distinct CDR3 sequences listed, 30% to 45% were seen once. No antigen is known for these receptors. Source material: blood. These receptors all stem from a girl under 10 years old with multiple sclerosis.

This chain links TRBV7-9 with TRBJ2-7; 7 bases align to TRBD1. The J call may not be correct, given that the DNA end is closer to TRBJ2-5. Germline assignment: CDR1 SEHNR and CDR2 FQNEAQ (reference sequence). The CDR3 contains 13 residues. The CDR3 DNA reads TGTGCCAGCAGCTGGGGGACAGAAGAGACCCAGTACTTC. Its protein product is CASSWGTEETQYF.

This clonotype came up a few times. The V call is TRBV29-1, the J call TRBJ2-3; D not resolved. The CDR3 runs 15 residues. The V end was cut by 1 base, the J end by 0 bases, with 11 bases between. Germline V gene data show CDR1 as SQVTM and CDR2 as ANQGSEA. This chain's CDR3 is CSVEGSTRSTDTQYF. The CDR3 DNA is TGCAGCGTTGAAGGATCAACGAGAAGCACAGATACGCAGTATTTT.

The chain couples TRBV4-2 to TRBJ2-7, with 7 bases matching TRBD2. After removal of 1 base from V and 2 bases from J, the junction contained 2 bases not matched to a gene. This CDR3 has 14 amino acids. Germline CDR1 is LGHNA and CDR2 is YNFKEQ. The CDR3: CASSQGSGAYEQYF. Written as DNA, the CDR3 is TGTGCCAGCAGCCAAGGAAGCGGGGCCTACGAGCAGTACTTC.

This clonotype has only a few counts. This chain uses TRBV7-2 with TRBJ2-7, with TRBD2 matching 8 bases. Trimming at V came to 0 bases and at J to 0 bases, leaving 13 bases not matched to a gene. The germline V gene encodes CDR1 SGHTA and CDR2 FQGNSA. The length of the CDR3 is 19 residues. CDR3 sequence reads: CASSLAPALSGSLSYEQYF. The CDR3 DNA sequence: TGTGCCAGCAGCTTAGCCCCGGCGTTGAGCGGGAGTCTCTCCTACGAGCAGTACTTC. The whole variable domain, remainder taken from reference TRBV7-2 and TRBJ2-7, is GAGVSQSPSNKVTEKGKDVELRCDPISGHTALYWYRQSLGQGLEFLIYFQGNSAPDKSGLPSDRFSAERTGGSVSTLTIQRTQQEDSAVYLCASSLAPALSGSLSYEQYFGPGTRLTVT.

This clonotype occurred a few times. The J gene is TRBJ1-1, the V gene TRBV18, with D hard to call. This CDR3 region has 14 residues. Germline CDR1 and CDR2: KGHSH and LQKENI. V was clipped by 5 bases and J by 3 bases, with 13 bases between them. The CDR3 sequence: CASSSLRKDTEAFF. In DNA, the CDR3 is TGTGCCAGCTCATCGTTGAGAAAGGACACTGAAGCTTTCTTT.

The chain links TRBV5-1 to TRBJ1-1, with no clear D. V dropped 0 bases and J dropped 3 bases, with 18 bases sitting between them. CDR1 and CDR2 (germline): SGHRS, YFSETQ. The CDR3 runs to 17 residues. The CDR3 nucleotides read TGCGCCAGCAGCTTGGCAGGCGCAGGTAGGGCCTACACTGAAGCTTTCTTT. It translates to CASSLAGAGRAYTEAFF.

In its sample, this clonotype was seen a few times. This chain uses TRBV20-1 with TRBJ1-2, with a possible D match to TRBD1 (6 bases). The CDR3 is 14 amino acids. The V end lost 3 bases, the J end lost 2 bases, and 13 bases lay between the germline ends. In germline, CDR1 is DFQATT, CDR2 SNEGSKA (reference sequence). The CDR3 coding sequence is TGCAGTGCTAGGGCGACGGGGGGCAACTATGGCTACACCTTC. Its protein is CSARATGGNYGYTF.

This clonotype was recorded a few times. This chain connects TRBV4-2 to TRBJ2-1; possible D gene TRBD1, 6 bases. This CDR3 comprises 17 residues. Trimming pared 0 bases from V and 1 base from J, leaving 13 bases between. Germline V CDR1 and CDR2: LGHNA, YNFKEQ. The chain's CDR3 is CASSQDLGHLSYNEQFF. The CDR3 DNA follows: TGTGCCAGCAGCCAAGATTTGGGACACCTATCCTACAATGAGCAGTTCTTC.

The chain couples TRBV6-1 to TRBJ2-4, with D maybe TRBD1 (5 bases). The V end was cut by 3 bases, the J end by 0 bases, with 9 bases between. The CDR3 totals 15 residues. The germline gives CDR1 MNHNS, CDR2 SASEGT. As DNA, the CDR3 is TGTGCCAGCAGTGATGTGGGGCTAGCCAAAAACATTCAGTACTTC. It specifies CASSDVGLAKNIQYF.

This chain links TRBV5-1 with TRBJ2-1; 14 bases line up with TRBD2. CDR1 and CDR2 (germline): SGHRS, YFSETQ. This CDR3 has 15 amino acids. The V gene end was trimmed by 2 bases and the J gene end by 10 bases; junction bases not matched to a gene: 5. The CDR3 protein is CASSFRTSGRSEQFF. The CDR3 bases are TGCGCCAGCAGCTTTAGGACTAGCGGGAGGAGCGAGCAGTTCTTC.

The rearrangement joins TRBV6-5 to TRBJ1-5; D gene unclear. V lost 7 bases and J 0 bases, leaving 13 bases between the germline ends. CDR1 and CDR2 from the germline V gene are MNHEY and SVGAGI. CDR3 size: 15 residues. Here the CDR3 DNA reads TGTGCCAGCATGGAGCTCTTCGATAGCAATCAGCCCCAGCATTTT. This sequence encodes CASMELFDSNQPQHF.

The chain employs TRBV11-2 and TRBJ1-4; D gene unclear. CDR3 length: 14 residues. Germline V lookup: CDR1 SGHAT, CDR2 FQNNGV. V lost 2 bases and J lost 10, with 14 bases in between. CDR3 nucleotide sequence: TGTGCCAGCAGCTTAATAGCGGAGGGTGGAAAACTGTTTTTT. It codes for CASSLIAEGGKLFF.

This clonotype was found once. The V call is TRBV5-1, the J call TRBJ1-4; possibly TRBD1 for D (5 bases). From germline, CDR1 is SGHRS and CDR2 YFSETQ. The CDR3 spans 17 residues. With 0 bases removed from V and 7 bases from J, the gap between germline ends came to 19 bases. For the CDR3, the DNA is TGCGCCAGCAGCTTGGGAGGAGCATGGAGGGGCGGTGAAAAACTGTTTTTT. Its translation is CASSLGGAWRGGEKLFF.

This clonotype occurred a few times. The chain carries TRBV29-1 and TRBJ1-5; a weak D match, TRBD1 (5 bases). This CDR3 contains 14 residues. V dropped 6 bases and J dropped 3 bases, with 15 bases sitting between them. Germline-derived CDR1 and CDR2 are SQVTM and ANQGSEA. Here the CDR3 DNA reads TGCAGCGTCGTCGATACAGGTACCAATCAGCCCCAGCATTTT. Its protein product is CSVVDTGTNQPQHF. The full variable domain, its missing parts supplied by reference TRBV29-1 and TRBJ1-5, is SAVISQKPSRDICQRGTSLTIQCQVDSQVTMMFWYRQQPGQSLTLIATANQGSEATYESGFVIDKFPISRPNLTFSTLTVSNMSPEDSSIYLCSVVDTGTNQPQHFGDGTRLSIL.

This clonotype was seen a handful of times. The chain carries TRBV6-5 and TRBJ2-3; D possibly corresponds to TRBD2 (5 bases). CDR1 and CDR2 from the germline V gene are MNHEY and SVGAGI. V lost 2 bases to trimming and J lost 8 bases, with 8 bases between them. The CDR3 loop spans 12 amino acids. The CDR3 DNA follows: TGTGCCAGCAGTTACCTAGGAGGTACGCAGTATTTT. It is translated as CASSYLGGTQYF.

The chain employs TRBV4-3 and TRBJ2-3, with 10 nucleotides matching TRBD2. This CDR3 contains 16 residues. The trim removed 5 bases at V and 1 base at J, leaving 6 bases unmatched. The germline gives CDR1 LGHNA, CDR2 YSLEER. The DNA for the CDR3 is TGCGCCAGCAGCGGCCGACTAGCGGGTGGCACAGATACGCAGTATTTT. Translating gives CASSGRLAGGTDTQYF.

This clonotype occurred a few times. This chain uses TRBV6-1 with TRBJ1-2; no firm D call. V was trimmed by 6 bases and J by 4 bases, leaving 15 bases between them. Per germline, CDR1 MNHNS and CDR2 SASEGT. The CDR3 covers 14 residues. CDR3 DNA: TGTGCCAGCAGCGATTATACAGATTCCTATGGCTACACCTTC. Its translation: CASSDYTDSYGYTF.

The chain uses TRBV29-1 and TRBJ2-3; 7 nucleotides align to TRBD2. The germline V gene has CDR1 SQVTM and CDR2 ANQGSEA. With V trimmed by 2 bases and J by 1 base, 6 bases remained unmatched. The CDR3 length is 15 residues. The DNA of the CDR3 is TGCAGCGTTGAAAAGTCTAGCGGCCGCACAGATACGCAGTATTTT. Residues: CSVEKSSGRTDTQYF.

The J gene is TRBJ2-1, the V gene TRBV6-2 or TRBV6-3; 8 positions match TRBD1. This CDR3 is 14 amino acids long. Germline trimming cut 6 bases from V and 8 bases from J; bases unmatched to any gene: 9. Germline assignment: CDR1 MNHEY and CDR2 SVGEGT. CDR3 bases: TGTGCCAGCAGCTTCGGACAGGGCTTGGATGAGCAGTTCTTC. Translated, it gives CASSFGQGLDEQFF.

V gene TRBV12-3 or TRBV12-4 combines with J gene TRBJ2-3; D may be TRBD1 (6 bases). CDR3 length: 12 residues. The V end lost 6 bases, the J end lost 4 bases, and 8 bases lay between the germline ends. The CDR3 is CASRNRADTQYF. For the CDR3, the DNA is TGTGCCAGCAGAAACAGGGCAGATACGCAGTATTTT.

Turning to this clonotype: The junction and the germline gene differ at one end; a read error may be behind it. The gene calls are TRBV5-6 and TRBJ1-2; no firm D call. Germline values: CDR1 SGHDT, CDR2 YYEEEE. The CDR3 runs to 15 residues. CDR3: CARSSRTTANYVYTF. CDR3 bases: TGTGCCCGCAGCTCTCGCACCACCGCTAACTATGTCTACACCTTC.

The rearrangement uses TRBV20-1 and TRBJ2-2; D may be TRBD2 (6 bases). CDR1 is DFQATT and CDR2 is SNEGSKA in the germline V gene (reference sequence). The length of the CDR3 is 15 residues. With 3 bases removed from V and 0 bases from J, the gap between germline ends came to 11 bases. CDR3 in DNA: TGCAGTGCTAGTTCTTGGACTACGAACACCGGGGAGCTGTTTTTT. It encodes CSASSWTTNTGELFF.

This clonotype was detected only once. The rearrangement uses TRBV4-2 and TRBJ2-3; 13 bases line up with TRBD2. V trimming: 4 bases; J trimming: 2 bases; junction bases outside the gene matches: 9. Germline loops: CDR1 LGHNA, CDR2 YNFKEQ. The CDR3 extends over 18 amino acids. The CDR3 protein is CASSRGTSGARLTDTQYF. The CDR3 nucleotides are TGTGCCAGCAGCCGTGGGACTAGCGGGGCACGACTCACAGATACGCAGTATTTT.

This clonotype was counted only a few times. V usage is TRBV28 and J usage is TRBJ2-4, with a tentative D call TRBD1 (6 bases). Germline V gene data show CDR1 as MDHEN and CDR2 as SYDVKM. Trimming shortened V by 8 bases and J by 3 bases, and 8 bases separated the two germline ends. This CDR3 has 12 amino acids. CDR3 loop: CASGQHKNIQYF. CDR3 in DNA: TGTGCCAGCGGACAGCACAAAAACATTCAGTACTTC.

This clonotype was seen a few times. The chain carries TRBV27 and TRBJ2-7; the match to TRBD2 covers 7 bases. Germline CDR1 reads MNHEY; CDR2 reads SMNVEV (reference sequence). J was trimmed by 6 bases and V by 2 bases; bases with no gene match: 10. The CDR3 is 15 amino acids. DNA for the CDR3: TGTGCCAGCAGTTTAATATCGGGAGGAGGCTTCGAGCAGTACTTC. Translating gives CASSLISGGGFEQYF.

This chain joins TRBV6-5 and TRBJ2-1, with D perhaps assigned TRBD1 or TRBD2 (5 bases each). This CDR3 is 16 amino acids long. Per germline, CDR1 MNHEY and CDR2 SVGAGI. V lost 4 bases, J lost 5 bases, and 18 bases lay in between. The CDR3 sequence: CASSSLAGSPHNEQFF. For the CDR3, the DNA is TGTGCCAGCAGTTCACTGGCAGGGAGCCCCCACAATGAGCAGTTCTTC.

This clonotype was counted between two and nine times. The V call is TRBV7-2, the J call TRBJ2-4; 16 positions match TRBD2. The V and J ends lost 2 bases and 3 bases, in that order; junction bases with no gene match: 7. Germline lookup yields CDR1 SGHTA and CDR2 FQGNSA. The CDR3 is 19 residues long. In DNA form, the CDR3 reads TGTGCCAGCAGCTTAATGGGACTAGCGGGGGGGCTTGGCAAAAACATTCAGTACTTC. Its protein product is CASSLMGLAGGLGKNIQYF.

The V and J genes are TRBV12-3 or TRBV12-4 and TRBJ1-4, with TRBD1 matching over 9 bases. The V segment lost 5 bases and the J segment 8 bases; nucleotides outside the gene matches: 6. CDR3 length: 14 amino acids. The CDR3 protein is CASSAGTGREKLFF. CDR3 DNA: TGTGCCAGCAGTGCCGGGACAGGGCGGGAAAAACTGTTTTTT.

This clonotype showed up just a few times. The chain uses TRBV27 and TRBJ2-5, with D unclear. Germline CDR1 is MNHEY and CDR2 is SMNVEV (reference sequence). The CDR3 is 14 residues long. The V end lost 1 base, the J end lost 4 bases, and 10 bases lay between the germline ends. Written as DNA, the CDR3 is TGTGCCAGCAGTTTATATTTCGGACCAGAGACCCAGTACTTC. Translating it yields CASSLYFGPETQYF.

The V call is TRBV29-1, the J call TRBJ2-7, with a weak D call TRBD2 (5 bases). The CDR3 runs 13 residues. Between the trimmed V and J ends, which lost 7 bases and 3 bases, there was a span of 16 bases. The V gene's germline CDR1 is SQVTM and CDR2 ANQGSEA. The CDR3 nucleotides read TGCAGCGCCTGTATCAGCGGATACTACGAGCAGTACTTC. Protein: CSACISGYYEQYF.

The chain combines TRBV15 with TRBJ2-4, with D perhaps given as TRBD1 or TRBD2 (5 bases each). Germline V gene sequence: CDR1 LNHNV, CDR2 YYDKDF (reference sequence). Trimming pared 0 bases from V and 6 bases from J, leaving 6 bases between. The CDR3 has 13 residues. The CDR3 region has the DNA TGTGCCACCAGCAGAGAGGGACCAAACATTCAGTACTTC. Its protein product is CATSREGPNIQYF.

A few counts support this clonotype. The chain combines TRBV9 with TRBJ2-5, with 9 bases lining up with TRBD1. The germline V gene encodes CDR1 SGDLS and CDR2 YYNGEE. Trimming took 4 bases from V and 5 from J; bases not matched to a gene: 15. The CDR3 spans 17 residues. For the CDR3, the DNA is TGTGCCAGCAGCATCTGGTCGGGACAGGGACTAATGGAGACCCAGTACTTC. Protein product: CASSIWSGQGLMETQYF.